The 27 T cell receptor beta chains in this list originate from one sample, sequenced in a study of blood T cells in healthy people across ages (dated by TCRdb to the mid-2010s). Library prep was done by 5' RACE. The sample was run on an Illumina HiSeq 2500. A second PCR of 7 to 11 cycles was run with a J-beta primer mix and a sample-barcoded 5' primer. The public reads were reanalyzed by TCRdb: fastp trimming at Q25, MiXCR alignment, in-frame beta chains only. Every entry covers one CDR3 protein and lists the most common genes and DNA from its rows. The sample table lists under 700,000 distinct CDR3 sequences, about 25% of them with a count of one. The ten largest clones take up just over 8.5% of the sample. These data were also filed under a second study, of T cells of mothers and their children.

The sample taken for sequencing was blood. These receptors were collected from a boy between 10 and 17 years old in good health.

The V and J genes are TRBV20-1 and TRBJ2-5; tentatively, D is TRBD2 (5 bases). The last part of the DNA fits TRBJ2-1 better; the J call may be wrong. This CDR3 region has 13 residues. CDR1 and CDR2 (germline): DFQATT, SNEGSKA (reference sequence). The CDR3 sequence: CSASSGIDNEQFF. The CDR3 DNA is TGCAGTGCTAGTTCCGGGATCGACAATGAGCAGTTCTTC.

This clonotype was detected a few times. The gene calls are TRBV29-1 and TRBJ2-1, with 7 bases fitting TRBD2. The V segment lost 6 bases and the J segment 2 bases; nucleotides outside the gene matches: 13. CDR1 is SQVTM, CDR2 ANQGSEA, per germline. This CDR3 is 16 amino acids long. This CDR3 reads CSVPTRQAGTYNEQFF. DNA for the CDR3: TGCAGCGTCCCTACTCGACAAGCGGGGACCTACAATGAGCAGTTCTTC.

This sequence joins TRBV5-1 and TRBJ2-5; no clear D. Near its end, the DNA agrees better with TRBJ2-1, so the J call may be wrong. CDR1 and CDR2 from the germline V gene are SGHRS and YFSETQ. This CDR3 region has 13 residues. CDR3 in amino acids: CASRKPLGNEQFF. DNA for the CDR3: TGCGCCAGCAGGAAACCGCTTGGGAATGAGCAGTTCTTC.

This clonotype was counted between two and nine times. V and J are TRBV29-1 and TRBJ2-3; 7 bases agree with TRBD2. Germline V gene data show CDR1 as SQVTM and CDR2 as ANQGSEA. The CDR3 loop spans 19 amino acids. With 3 bases clipped from V and 1 base from J, the junction kept 19 bases outside the gene matches. CDR3 amino acids: CSVDARRGGRAEGTDTQYF. As DNA, the CDR3 is TGCAGCGTTGACGCCCGGAGGGGAGGGAGGGCGGAGGGCACAGATACGCAGTATTTT.

The chain joins TRBV27 to TRBJ2-7; the D gene is possibly TRBD1 (5 bases). CDR1 and CDR2 from the germline V gene are MNHEY and SMNVEV (reference sequence). Deletions cut 7 bases from V and 2 bases from J, with 15 bases between. The CDR3 has 14 residues. In nucleotides, the CDR3 is TGTGCCAGCAAAATGTCGGCAGGGACCTACGAGCAGTACTTC. This encodes CASKMSAGTYEQYF.

The genes are TRBV7-9 and TRBJ1-4; no clear D gene. V was shortened by 3 bases and J by 8 bases, with 10 bases between the two germline ends. The CDR3 runs to 13 residues. In germline, CDR1 is SEHNR, CDR2 FQNEAQ (reference sequence). The CDR3 protein is CASSFPTGEKLFF. DNA for the CDR3: TGTGCCAGCAGCTTCCCTACGGGGGAAAAACTGTTTTTT.

This clonotype showed up just a few times. V gene TRBV4-3 combines with J gene TRBJ2-3; possibly TRBD2 for D (5 bases). This CDR3 contains 14 residues. V gave up 4 bases and J gave up 2 bases, with 10 bases separating them. Germline V gives CDR1 LGHNA, CDR2 YSLEER. CDR3 residues: CASSPSRDTDTQYF. Here the CDR3 DNA reads TGCGCCAGCAGCCCGTCCCGGGACACAGATACGCAGTATTTT.

The chain is built from TRBV7-2 and TRBJ2-5; weak D call: TRBD2 (5 bases). Germline lookup yields CDR1 SGHTA and CDR2 FQGNSA. The CDR3 covers 13 residues. V lost 5 bases to trimming and J lost 6 bases, with 13 bases between them. In DNA form, the CDR3 reads TGTGCCAGCAGCGAGGGCCTCGGGCAGACCCAGTACTTC. Its translation: CASSEGLGQTQYF. Based on the CDR3 plus reference TRBV7-2 and TRBJ2-5, the full variable domain is GAGVSQSPSNKVTEKGKDVELRCDPISGHTALYWYRQSLGQGLEFLIYFQGNSAPDKSGLPSDRFSAERTGGSVSTLTIQRTQQEDSAVYLCASSEGLGQTQYFGPGTRLLVL.

The chain has TRBV9 and TRBJ1-1, with D perhaps TRBD1 (5 bases). Germline V gene lookup returns CDR1 SGDLS and CDR2 YYNGEE. With 6 bases removed from V and 2 bases from J, the gap between germline ends came to 20 bases. The CDR3 sequence is 16 residues long. CDR3 DNA sequence: TGTGCCAGCACCGTCCCCGATATCGGGACTAACACTGAAGCTTTCTTT. Protein sequence: CASTVPDIGTNTEAFF.

The rearrangement uses TRBV7-2 and TRBJ2-1; no clear D gene. The germline CDR1 and CDR2 sequences are SGHTA and FQGNSA. V was cut by 1 base and J by 0 bases, with 10 bases left in between. The length of the CDR3 is 16 residues. CDR3 DNA sequence: TGTGCCAGCAGCTTAGTGGTCCACAGCTCCTACAATGAGCAGTTCTTC. Translation: CASSLVVHSSYNEQFF.

This rearrangement joins TRBV27 to TRBJ2-5; TRBD1 aligns across 10 bases. Germline V CDR1 and CDR2: MNHEY, SMNVEV (reference sequence). The CDR3 spans 18 residues. J was trimmed by 2 bases and V by 6 bases; bases with no gene match: 15. The DNA for the CDR3 is TGTGCCAGCAGCCTCCCGACAGGGGGCATTCTGCGGCAAGAGACCCAGTACTTC. Amino acid sequence: CASSLPTGGILRQETQYF.

V usage is TRBV12-3 or TRBV12-4 and J usage is TRBJ1-2; no clear D gene. V gave up 3 bases and J gave up 6 bases, with 17 bases separating them. The CDR3 loop spans 15 amino acids. DNA of the CDR3: TGTGCCAGCAGTTTCCGCCGTATGCTAAGGGATGGCTACACCTTC. It yields the protein CASSFRRMLRDGYTF.

Only a few counts were recorded for this clonotype. The chain couples TRBV20-1 to TRBJ1-6; 8 nucleotides agree with TRBD1. The CDR3 runs 13 residues. Germline values: CDR1 DFQATT, CDR2 SNEGSKA (reference sequence). The ends lost 6 bases at V and 9 bases at J; junction bases unmatched: 7. CDR3 in amino acids: CSAGDRRGSPLHF. CDR3 nucleotides: TGCAGTGCGGGGGACAGGAGGGGTTCACCCCTCCACTTT.

CDR3 amino acids: CASLAEQETQYF. DNA for the CDR3: TGTGCCAGCCTGGCAGAACAAGAGACCCAGTACTTC. V usage is TRBV7-2 and J usage is TRBJ2-5; D unclear. The ends were cut back, 8 bases at V and 2 bases at J, with 9 bases in the middle. The CDR3 totals 12 residues. The germline CDR1 and CDR2 sequences are SGHTA and FQGNSA.

The V gene is TRBV28, the J gene TRBJ1-5, with D uncertain. The CDR3 sequence is 14 residues long. CDR1 is MDHEN and CDR2 is SYDVKM in the germline V gene. V lost 3 bases to trimming and J lost 1 base, with 7 bases between them. CDR3 sequence (DNA): TGTGCCAGCAGTTTGAGACAAAGCAATCAGCCCCAGCATTTT. Its protein product is CASSLRQSNQPQHF.

This clonotype was observed many times. The V call is TRBV6-6, the J call TRBJ1-2, with 7 bases matching TRBD1. The CDR3 has 12 amino acids. Germline V gene lookup returns CDR1 MNHNY and CDR2 SVGAGI (reference sequence). Trimming removed 6 bases from V and 6 bases from J; junction bases left unmatched: 4. The CDR3 coding sequence is TGTGCCAGCAGCCCGACAGGGAATGGCTACACCTTC. This translates into CASSPTGNGYTF.

The chain combines TRBV29-1 with TRBJ2-3; 9 nucleotides align to TRBD2. CDR3 length: 14 residues. Germline CDR1 is SQVTM and CDR2 is ANQGSEA. The V and J ends lost 3 bases and 0 bases, in that order; junction bases with no gene match: 1. CDR3 sequence (DNA): TGCAGCGTTGAGCGGGAGGGTAGCACAGATACGCAGTATTTT. Its protein is CSVEREGSTDTQYF.

Details on this clonotype: An end of the junction does not agree with germline; a read error may underlie this. The chain uses TRBV6-5 and TRBJ2-5, with 9 bases identical to TRBD2. This CDR3 spans 15 amino acids. Germline-derived CDR1 and CDR2 are MNHEY and SVGAGI. The DNA for the CDR3 is TGTGCCGGCAGTTACGGGACTAGCCGTCAGGAGACCCAGTACTTC. Translation: CAGSYGTSRQETQYF.

A note on this clonotype: The junction shows a germline mismatch at one end, possibly a read error. The chain couples TRBV11-2 to TRBJ2-7; 9 bases match TRBD2. This CDR3 is built from 16 residues. The germline V gene encodes CDR1 SGHAT and CDR2 FQNNGV. The CDR3 sequence: CASSLVHSGRSYERYF. The CDR3 nucleotides are TGTGCCAGCAGCTTAGTACATAGCGGGAGATCCTACGAGCGGTACTTC.

This clonotype occurred a few times. The chain uses TRBV20-1 and TRBJ2-1; TRBD2 aligns across 14 bases. The CDR3 runs to 12 residues. CDR1 is DFQATT, CDR2 SNEGSKA, per germline (reference sequence). The J segment lost 12 bases and the V segment lost 6 bases, leaving 4 bases of the junction unmatched. The CDR3 DNA sequence: TGCAGTGCCAGGGGACTAGCGGGGGCGCAGTTCTTC. Its translation is CSARGLAGAQFF.

This clonotype was found a few times. The chain uses TRBV28 and TRBJ1-1; tentative D call: TRBD1 (5 bases). Trimming removed 3 bases from V and 11 bases from J, with 16 bases in between. This CDR3 is built from 13 residues. Germline V gene sequence: CDR1 MDHEN, CDR2 SYDVKM. CDR3 coding DNA: TGTGCCAGCAGTTTTGGGGCGGCACAGCGGGCTTTCTTT. This translates into CASSFGAAQRAFF.

This clonotype was seen a single time. J is TRBJ2-2 and V is TRBV29-1; 9 nucleotides align to TRBD1. CDR3 length: 14 amino acids. V gave up 7 bases and J gave up 4 bases; unmatched junction bases: 7. Germline V gene data show CDR1 as SQVTM and CDR2 as ANQGSEA. The CDR3 nucleotides read TGCAGCGGGATACAGGGGGCTGGCACCGGGGAGCTGTTTTTT. It yields the protein CSGIQGAGTGELFF.

The chain is built from TRBV5-4 and TRBJ2-3; 11 positions match TRBD2. V gave up 3 bases and J gave up 5 bases; unmatched junction bases: 5. From germline, CDR1 is SGHNT and CDR2 YYREEE (reference sequence). The CDR3 loop spans 15 amino acids. CDR3 amino acids: CASSSLAGGRDTQYF. CDR3 sequence (DNA): TGTGCCAGCAGCTCCCTAGCGGGAGGCAGAGATACGCAGTATTTT.

The J gene is TRBJ2-7, the V gene TRBV21-1; the listed D gene, TRBD1, was not tested against the DNA. TRBV21-1 is noted as a pseudogene. This CDR3 comprises 15 residues. CDR3 region: CARPGTPKGTYEQYF. The CDR3 DNA is TGTGCCAGACCTGGGACCCCTAAGGGAACCTACGAGCAGTACTTC.

V and J are TRBV28 and TRBJ2-7, with 11 positions matching TRBD2. Germline V gene data show CDR1 as MDHEN and CDR2 as SYDVKM. J lost 4 bases, V lost 2 bases, and 4 bases had no gene match. The CDR3 loop spans 15 amino acids. This CDR3 reads CASSLRLAGGYEQYF. CDR3 in DNA: TGTGCCAGCAGTTTACGGCTAGCGGGAGGTTACGAGCAGTACTTC.

This clonotype was seen only a few times. CDR3 nucleotides: TGTGCCAGCAGCTTAGTTTCCGGGGGTAACACAGATACGCAGTATTTT. It codes for CASSLVSGGNTDTQYF. This rearrangement joins TRBV7-8 to TRBJ2-3, with D possibly being TRBD2 (6 bases). Deletions cut 1 base from V and 2 bases from J, with 13 bases between. Looked up from germline, CDR1 is SGHVS and CDR2 is FQNEAQ. CDR3 length equals 16 residues.

This clonotype was seen a few times. This chain joins TRBV11-2 and TRBJ1-2, with TRBD1 matching over 7 bases. Per germline, CDR1 SGHAT and CDR2 FQNNGV. The CDR3 has 13 amino acids. The ends lost 0 bases at V and 8 bases at J; junction bases unmatched: 3. CDR3 residues: CASSLERGQGYTF. The CDR3 nucleotides read TGTGCCAGCAGCTTAGAAAGGGGGCAGGGCTACACCTTC.